This is a list of T cell receptor beta chains from one sample in a study of blood T cell repertoires in COVID-19. Data came from immunoSEQ multiplex PCR; TCRdb stores just in-frame clones and leaves some out. The table has approximately 300,000 clones, around 84% seen once. The sample taken for sequencing was PBMCs or T cells enriched from blood (not recorded which). The receptor source for this set is a woman aged 25 to 39 who had been exposed to COVID-19. CDR3s include the opening cysteine and the closing phenylalanine or tryptophan. D genes are given only for firm matches. Not every row has a clone size; where given, it reads once, few, many or a size class.

J,size,V,D,DNA,CDR3
TRBJ2-7,.,TRBV9,.,TGTGCCAGCAGCGAAGACAGGTACGCGGTGAAGCAGTACTTC,CASSEDRYAVKQYF
TRBJ1-5,.,TRBV10-3,TRBD1,TGTGCCATCAGTGAAGGCGGCAGGGGGATCAATCAGCCCCAGCATTTT,CAISEGGRGINQPQHF
TRBJ2-3,.,TRBV7-9,TRBD2,TGTGCCAGCAGCCAATCCGGGACTAGTGGAGATACGCAGTATTTT,CASSQSGTSGDTQYF
TRBJ2-7,.,TRBV12-3/TRBV12-4,.,TGTGCCAGCAGCCTAGTGGAGGGCTACGAGCAGTACTTC,CASSLVEGYEQYF
TRBJ2-3,once,TRBV10-3,.,TGTGCCATCAGTGTTTTCAGGTTTGGCTACACAGATACGCAGTATTTT,CAISVFRFGYTDTQYF
TRBJ2-5,.,TRBV18,.,TGTGCCAGCTCCCCAGGGGCGGCGGAGACCCAGTACTTC,CASSPGAAETQYF
TRBJ2-2,few,TRBV5-6,TRBD2,TGTGCCAGCAGCTCCCTCCGGGAGGGCCGTCACACCGGGGAGCTGTTTTTT,CASSSLREGRHTGELFF
TRBJ1-2,.,TRBV5-1,TRBD1,TGCGCCAGCAGCTTGGAAATTCACAGGGGTGCCCATGGCTACACCTTC,CASSLEIHRGAHGYTF
TRBJ2-1,.,TRBV7-9,.,TGTGCCAGCAGCCTTTCCGGGGGCAATGAGCAGTTCTTC,CASSLSGGNEQFF
TRBJ1-2,.,TRBV28,TRBD1,TGTGCCAGCAGTTCCGGACAGGGGAACTATGGCTACACCTTC,CASSSGQGNYGYTF
TRBJ2-1,.,TRBV9,.,TGTGCCAGCAGCGTAGGAGTTGGGGGGGCGGACAATGAGCAGTTCTTC,CASSVGVGGADNEQFF
TRBJ1-1,.,TRBV6-5,.,TGTGCCAGCTGTCGGAGTCAATCTTCTGAAGCTTTCTTT,CASCRSQSSEAFF
TRBJ1-6,once,TRBV27,TRBD1,TGTGCCAGCAGTCCACGACAGGGGTCGGGTTCACCCCTCCACTTT,CASSPRQGSGSPLHF
TRBJ1-4,.,TRBV2,TRBD1,TGTGCCAGCAGTTCCGGGACAGGGTATGAAAAACTGTTTTTT,CASSSGTGYEKLFF
TRBJ2-5,.,TRBV27,.,TGTGCCAGCAGTCTGTTGGGAGTGCTGGGTGTAGAGACCCAGTACTTC,CASSLLGVLGVETQYF
TRBJ2-1,.,TRBV21-1,.,TGTGCCAGCAGCACCGGGGACAGGGGGAACAATGAGCAGTTCTTC,CASSTGDRGNNEQFF
TRBJ1-4,.,TRBV4-3,.,TGCGCCAGCAGCCAAGATGTTAGAGGGAATGAAAAACTGTTTTTT,CASSQDVRGNEKLFF
TRBJ2-5,once,TRBV10-3,TRBD2,TGTGCCATCAGTGAGTCTATAGCGGGGGGTTCAGAGACCCAGTACTTC,CAISESIAGGSETQYF
TRBJ2-3,.,TRBV28,.,TGTGCCAGCAGTATACAGGGTCTGGGGGATACGCAGTATTTT,CASSIQGLGDTQYF
TRBJ2-7,.,TRBV7-9,TRBD1,TGTGCCAGCAGCCCGACGGGACAGGGGTCCTACGAGCAGTACTTC,CASSPTGQGSYEQYF
TRBJ1-2,once,TRBV12-3/TRBV12-4,.,TGTGCCAGCAGTCCCCAGGGATATGGCTACACCTTC,CASSPQGYGYTF
TRBJ1-2,.,TRBV28,TRBD1,TGTGCCAGCAGTCTCCAACAGGGGCGGTATGGCTACACCTTC,CASSLQQGRYGYTF